The clone carrying this TCR beta chain was counted at least ten times. The data stem from a study of human T cells and chemical hapten exposure. TCRdb used MiXCR to reprocess the RACE reads, holding one entry per CDR3 protein. Of 360,000 or so distinct CDR3 sequences in the sample, 6% to 7% are singletons; the top ten hold about 5%. Time point defined: patch test 2, 6 weeks after DPC sensitization. As for treatment: therapeutic diphenylcyclopropenone sensitization with weekly scalp DPC. The germline V and J ends were trimmed by 6 bases and 3 bases, with 10 bases remaining between them. This CDR3 has 13 residues. Germline V gene sequence: CDR1 LGHNT, CDR2 FRNRAP.

V is TRBV12-5 and J is TRBJ2-3; D gene uncertain. Sample: whole blood, taken in connection with sensitization to the hapten diphenylcyclopropenone (DPC). The sequence derives from a young woman with alopecia areata. Some clones in this sample may be carry-over from other donors' samples. This CDR3 is CASGAWGTDTQYF. The CDR3 DNA is TGTGCTAGTGGAGCATGGGGAACAGATACGCAGTATTTT.